Shown below are 5 T cell receptor beta chains from a single sample sequenced in a study of blood T cell repertoires in COVID-19 (dated by TCRdb to 2019 to 2021). Library creation used the immunoSEQ multiplex PCR assay. TCRdb carries this immuneACCESS record with in-frame sequences only. Its versions omit some clonotypes, under half of them owing to an unresolved V gene in the studies checked, with the rest unexplained. The sample yields over 80,000 clones; 83% were counted once. The ten largest account for 17% of the sample. The sequenced sample was peripheral blood. Receptor source: a woman aged 55-75 years with acute or convalescent COVID-19.

The rearrangement joins TRBV6-4 to TRBJ1-1; D uncertain. The CDR3 sequence is 13 residues long. Germline assignment: CDR1 MRHNA and CDR2 SNTAGT. The V gene lost 2 bases and the J gene lost 11 bases, with 15 bases spanning the gap. CDR3 coding DNA: TGTGCCAGCAGTGACGCTCCAGGTGTAGTGGCTTTCTTT. Its protein is CASSDAPGVVAFF.

The rearrangement joins TRBV5-1 to TRBJ2-1; tentatively, D is TRBD1 (5 bases). Germline CDR1 reads SGHRS; CDR2 reads YFSETQ. V lost 3 bases, J lost 6 bases, and 13 bases lay in between. The CDR3 has 14 amino acids. The DNA for the CDR3 is TGCGCCAGCAGCTCCCCAACAGGATCCAATGAGCAGTTCTTC. Translated, it gives CASSSPTGSNEQFF.

This chain links TRBV7-3 with TRBJ1-2; a weak D match, TRBD1 (6 bases). Trimming removed 5 bases from V and 7 bases from J, with 23 bases in between. The germline V gene encodes CDR1 SGHTA and CDR2 FQGTGA. The CDR3 runs 16 residues. The CDR3 sequence is CASSPTGNSKGLGYTF. For the CDR3, the DNA is TGTGCCAGCAGCCCAACAGGGAATTCCAAAGGGCTTGGCTACACCTTC.

The chain has TRBV27 and TRBJ1-2; D not resolved. CDR1 and CDR2 (germline): MNHEY, SMNVEV (reference sequence). There are 13 residues in the CDR3. V was pared by 2 bases and J by 3 bases, with 7 bases between. The CDR3 protein is CASSLGGYYGYTF. The CDR3 region has the DNA TGTGCCAGCAGTTTAGGAGGGTACTATGGCTACACCTTC.

The V gene is TRBV30, the J gene TRBJ1-5; a possible D gene is TRBD1 (5 bases). V dropped 0 bases and J dropped 6 bases, with 15 bases sitting between them. The germline gives CDR1 GTSNPN, CDR2 SVGIG (reference sequence). CDR3 size: 15 residues. DNA for the CDR3: TGTGCCTGGAGTGTACGGGGGGGGATAGGTCAGCCCCAGCATTTT. Translation gives CAWSVRGGIGQPQHF.